The 31 T cell receptor beta chains below all came from one sample that was sequenced in a study of T cell responses to AZD1222 COVID-19 vaccine. Some clones are missing from TCRdb's copy, which holds only in-frame ones; the method was immunoSEQ multiplex PCR. The data contain approximately 180,000 clones, roughly nine tenths of them seen just once; the ten biggest clones take up approximately 1.6%. The sequenced sample was peripheral blood, obtained on day 0 of AZD1222 vaccination. The receptors here all came from an adult in good health.

The chain uses TRBV30 and TRBJ1-6; the D is unclear. The V end lost 2 bases, the J end lost 8 bases, and 10 bases lay between the germline ends. The CDR3 spans 13 residues. Germline CDR1 reads GTSNPN; CDR2 reads SVGIG (reference sequence). Here the CDR3 reads CAWSSGPDSPLHF. The CDR3 nucleotides read TGTGCCTGGAGTTCCGGACCTGATTCACCCCTCCACTTT. The entire variable domain, with the rest obtained from reference TRBV30 and TRBJ1-6, is as follows: SQTIHQWPATLVQPVGSPLSLECTVEGTSNPNLYWYRQAAGRGLQLLFYSVGIGQISSEVPQNLSASRPQDRQFILSSKKLLLSDSGFYLCAWSSGPDSPLHFGNGTRLTVT.

V and J are TRBV19 and TRBJ2-3; possibly TRBD1 or TRBD2 for D (7 bases each). Germline lookup yields CDR1 LNHDA and CDR2 SQIVND (reference sequence). The CDR3 is 14 residues long. Trimming took 6 bases from V and 5 from J, leaving 15 bases between them. Written as DNA, the CDR3 is TGTGCCAGTAGAGCGGGACAGATATTAGATACGCAGTATTTT. Translation: CASRAGQILDTQYF.

The V call is TRBV5-4, the J call TRBJ2-2, with D unclear. Germline loops: CDR1 SGHNT, CDR2 YYREEE (reference sequence). The ends were cut back, 4 bases at V and 1 base at J, with 14 bases in the middle. This CDR3 is built from 16 residues. CDR3 DNA sequence: TGTGCCAGCAGCGAAGGTGGGGTCGGGAACACCGGGGAGCTGTTTTTT. Its protein is CASSEGGVGNTGELFF.

J is TRBJ1-1 and V is TRBV5-4; D may be TRBD1 (6 bases). This CDR3 has 14 residues. Per germline, CDR1 SGHNT and CDR2 YYREEE (reference sequence). Trimming shortened V by 1 base and J by 1 base, and 8 bases separated the two germline ends. The DNA for the CDR3 is TGTGCCAGCAGCTTGCAGGGGTGGAACACTGAAGCTTTCTTT. It is translated as CASSLQGWNTEAFF.

The chain uses TRBV9 and TRBJ1-1; maybe TRBD1 (6 bases). CDR3 length: 16 amino acids. Germline loops: CDR1 SGDLS, CDR2 YYNGEE. V lost 3 bases and J 4 bases, leaving 19 bases between the germline ends. The DNA for the CDR3 is TGTGCCAGCAGCGCGGGACTCACAACCAGGGGCACTGAAGCTTTCTTT. It yields the protein CASSAGLTTRGTEAFF.

The chain carries TRBV7-2 and TRBJ2-5, with TRBD1 matching 8 bases. The germline V gene has CDR1 SGHTA and CDR2 FQGNSA. The V segment lost 6 bases and the J segment 5 bases; nucleotides outside the gene matches: 11. This CDR3 region has 15 residues. CDR3 in DNA: TGTGCCAGCAGTCCAGGCAGGGGGCCTCAGGAGACCCAGTACTTC. It is translated as CASSPGRGPQETQYF.

This clone came up once. The chain joins TRBV2 to TRBJ1-2; 8 positions match TRBD1. This CDR3 contains 13 residues. CDR1 is SNHLY, CDR2 FYNNEI, per germline. V gave up 6 bases and J gave up 7 bases; unmatched junction bases: 7. The CDR3 spells CASRETGASGYTF. As DNA, the CDR3 is TGTGCCAGCAGGGAGACAGGGGCGAGTGGCTACACCTTC.

This clone is a singleton in its sample. V is TRBV6-1 and J is TRBJ2-7; D is undetermined. The ends were cut back, 5 bases at V and 0 bases at J, with 5 bases in the middle. Germline CDR1 and CDR2: MNHNS and SASEGT. The CDR3 runs 12 residues. For the CDR3, the DNA is TGTGCCAGCAGTTTACACTCCTACGAGCAGTACTTC. Protein product: CASSLHSYEQYF.

This chain uses TRBV15 with TRBJ1-1; D remains unclear. Germline lookup yields CDR1 LNHNV and CDR2 YYDKDF (reference sequence). Trimming shortened V by 1 base and J by 5 bases, and 5 bases separated the two germline ends. The CDR3 length is 12 residues. The CDR3, as DNA: TGTGCCACCAGCAGAGCGGAGACTGAAGCTTTCTTT. Amino acid sequence: CATSRAETEAFF.

This clone was counted once. CDR3 in DNA: TGTGCCAGCAGCCTTAGCGGAGGCCAGGGCACTGAAGCTTTCTTT. Translated, it gives CASSLSGGQGTEAFF. The V gene is TRBV7-3, the J gene TRBJ1-1; weak D call: TRBD1 (5 bases). The CDR3 extends over 15 amino acids. V was cut by 5 bases and J by 4 bases, with 17 bases left in between. The germline gives CDR1 SGHTA, CDR2 FQGTGA.

In its sample, this clone was seen once. The chain recombines TRBV5-1 with TRBJ1-5, with a tentative D call TRBD1 (5 bases). CDR1 is SGHRS and CDR2 is YFSETQ in the germline V gene. With 0 bases removed from V and 3 bases from J, the gap between germline ends came to 10 bases. The CDR3 length is 15 residues. In DNA, the CDR3 is TGCGCCAGCAGCTTGGACGGGACCCACAATCAGCCCCAGCATTTT. It encodes CASSLDGTHNQPQHF.

The gene calls are TRBV10-1 and TRBJ2-1; 12 bases match TRBD2. This CDR3 spans 16 amino acids. Per germline, CDR1 WNHNN and CDR2 SYGVQD (reference sequence). The V segment lost 5 bases and the J segment 2 bases; nucleotides outside the gene matches: 4. The CDR3 DNA follows: TGCGCCAGCAGTACCCTAGCGGGAGGGCCCTACAATGAGCAGTTCTTC. Protein sequence: CASSTLAGGPYNEQFF.

This chain links TRBV5-1 with TRBJ2-5, with D unclear. The CDR3 is made up of 14 amino acids. V gave up 0 bases and J gave up 2 bases, with 8 bases separating them. The germline gives CDR1 SGHRS, CDR2 YFSETQ. The CDR3 here is CASSLVSGQETQYF. CDR3 sequence (DNA): TGCGCCAGCAGCTTGGTGTCAGGACAAGAGACCCAGTACTTC.

The V gene is TRBV7-8, the J gene TRBJ2-5; 7 bases align to TRBD1. Germline assignment: CDR1 SGHVS and CDR2 FQNEAQ. This CDR3 has 14 amino acids. With V trimmed by 5 bases and J by 4 bases, 7 bases remained unmatched. The CDR3 coding sequence is TGTGCCAGCAGCCCCCGGACAGGATTAGAGACCCAGTACTTC. As protein: CASSPRTGLETQYF.

The rearrangement uses TRBV5-1 and TRBJ1-1; TRBD1 is a possible D gene (6 bases). Trimming stripped 0 bases from V and 5 bases from J, with 11 bases between. The CDR3 contains 14 residues. In germline, CDR1 is SGHRS, CDR2 YFSETQ. CDR3 protein: CASSLGGARTEAFF. In DNA form, the CDR3 reads TGCGCCAGCAGCTTGGGGGGGGCGCGGACTGAAGCTTTCTTT.

This clone was counted once. This chain links TRBV19 with TRBJ2-6; a weak D match, TRBD2 (7 bases). V shed 9 bases and J shed 3 bases, with 15 bases lying between them. Germline V gives CDR1 LNHDA, CDR2 SQIVND (reference sequence). CDR3 length equals 15 residues. CDR3 sequence reads: CASRGGGGGANVLTF. The CDR3, as DNA: TGTGCCAGCAGAGGGGGGGGCGGTGGGGCCAACGTCCTGACTTTC.

This chain joins TRBV5-4 and TRBJ2-6; 7 bases are shared with TRBD1. The junction had 11 bases not matched to a gene; V was cut back by 5 bases and J by 0 bases. The germline V gene has CDR1 SGHNT and CDR2 YYREEE (reference sequence). The CDR3 extends over 18 amino acids. This CDR3 is CASRPPGQPSSGANVLTF. DNA for the CDR3: TGTGCCAGCAGGCCGCCGGGACAGCCTTCCTCTGGGGCCAACGTCCTGACTTTC. Combining the CDR3 with reference TRBV5-4 and TRBJ2-6 gives the whole variable domain ETGVTQSPTHLIKTRGQQVTLRCSSQSGHNTVSWYQQALGQGPQFIFQYYREEENGRGNFPPRFSGLQFPNYSSELNVNALELDDSALYLCASRPPGQPSSGANVLTFGAGSRLTVL.

This rearrangement joins TRBV28 to TRBJ2-7; maybe TRBD1 (6 bases). Germline CDR1 reads MDHEN; CDR2 reads SYDVKM. The CDR3 covers 12 residues. V lost 6 bases and J lost 6, with 12 bases in between. CDR3 residues: CASSQQGPEQYV. CDR3 sequence (DNA): TGTGCCAGCAGCCAACAGGGTCCCGAGCAGTACGTC.

In this sample, this clone turned up a few times. This sequence joins TRBV7-9 and TRBJ2-1, with D maybe TRBD2 (7 bases). The CDR3 contains 16 residues. V was trimmed by 7 bases and J by 1 base, leaving 17 bases between them. Germline CDR1 SEHNR, CDR2 FQNEAQ (reference sequence). The CDR3 coding sequence is TGTGCCAGCATCCCAGGGGAGGGAAATTCCTACAATGAGCAGTTCTTC. Amino acids: CASIPGEGNSYNEQFF.

The chain combines TRBV9 with TRBJ2-2; possible D gene TRBD2, 5 bases. This CDR3 is 18 amino acids long. Germline loops: CDR1 SGDLS, CDR2 YYNGEE. Trimming removed 0 bases from V and 1 base from J, with 16 bases in between. CDR3 nucleotides: TGTGCCAGCAGCGTAGAGGGTGTCACTAGATTGAACACCGGGGAGCTGTTTTTT. Translation: CASSVEGVTRLNTGELFF.

This CDR3 is CASSPLAGQWGNEQFF. In DNA, the CDR3 is TGTGCCAGCAGCCCACTAGCGGGCCAGTGGGGCAATGAGCAGTTCTTC. This chain joins TRBV7-2 and TRBJ2-1, with 9 bases fitting TRBD2. The V gene's germline CDR1 is SGHTA and CDR2 FQGNSA. This CDR3 spans 16 amino acids. Trimming cost V 5 bases and J 6 bases; bases outside gene matches: 11.

The chain combines TRBV12-3 or TRBV12-4 with TRBJ2-5; no definite D call. Between the trimmed V and J ends, which lost 1 base and 2 bases, there was a span of 5 bases. CDR3 length: 13 residues. This CDR3 reads CASSLDRQETQYF. In nucleotides, the CDR3 is TGTGCCAGCAGTTTAGATAGACAAGAGACCCAGTACTTC.

The chain combines TRBV3-1 (or the pseudogene TRBV3-2) with TRBJ1-2; D gene unclear. This CDR3 is built from 13 residues. The germline V gene encodes CDR1 LGHDT and CDR2 YNNKEL (reference sequence). The germline V and J ends were trimmed by 1 base and 3 bases, with 6 bases remaining between them. The CDR3 reads CASSQVGYYGYTF. The CDR3 nucleotides read TGTGCCAGCAGCCAAGTGGGTTACTATGGCTACACCTTC.

CDR3 sequence: CASRVVTGELFF. The CDR3 nucleotides read TGTGCCAGCAGGGTAGTTACCGGGGAGCTGTTTTTT. J is TRBJ2-2 and V is TRBV7-6; D is uncertain. Per germline, CDR1 SGHVS and CDR2 FNYEAQ. The CDR3 consists of 12 residues. V lost 6 bases and J 5 bases, leaving 7 bases between the germline ends.

This chain links TRBV4-2 with TRBJ1-2, with D possibly being TRBD1 (6 bases). The CDR3 is made up of 15 amino acids. V lost 2 bases to trimming and J lost 8 bases, with 18 bases between them. Germline V gene sequence: CDR1 LGHNA, CDR2 YNFKEQ. CDR3 nucleotides: TGTGCCAGCAGCCAAACTGACAGGTCACGGCGCGGCTACACCTTC. Translated: CASSQTDRSRRGYTF.

The V gene is TRBV27, the J gene TRBJ1-4, with 9 positions matching TRBD1. With 4 bases clipped from V and 1 base from J, the junction kept 1 base outside the gene matches. Germline CDR1 and CDR2: MNHEY and SMNVEV (reference sequence). The CDR3 is 15 residues long. The CDR3 spells CASSSGQGTNEKLFF. In DNA, the CDR3 is TGTGCCAGCAGTTCGGGACAGGGAACTAATGAAAAACTGTTTTTT.

The chain has TRBV11-2 and TRBJ2-7, with TRBD1 as a possible D gene (6 bases). CDR1 is SGHAT and CDR2 is FQNNGV in the germline V gene. The CDR3 contains 16 residues. Trimming left V 4 bases short and J 0 bases short, with 16 bases between. The CDR3 nucleotides are TGTGCCAGCAGCTCTAGGCCCCGGGACAACTCCTACGAGCAGTACGTC. It encodes CASSSRPRDNSYEQYV.

The V call is TRBV6-4, the J call TRBJ1-1; D call uncertain. V lost 2 bases to trimming and J lost 5 bases, with 9 bases between them. The CDR3 runs to 13 residues. Germline-derived CDR1 and CDR2 are MRHNA and SNTAGT. CDR3 coding DNA: TGTGCCAGCAGTGACCTACTTGAAACTGAAGCTTTCTTT. This gives the protein CASSDLLETEAFF.

The genes are TRBV6-2 or TRBV6-3 and TRBJ2-7, with TRBD2 identical over 15 bases. V trimming: 6 bases; J trimming: 2 bases; junction bases outside the gene matches: 11. There are 18 residues in the CDR3. Looked up from germline, CDR1 is MNHEY and CDR2 is SVGEGT. CDR3 residues: CASSRTSGRAQGTYEQYF. The CDR3 region has the DNA TGTGCCAGCAGCCGGACTAGCGGGAGGGCCCAAGGGACCTACGAGCAGTACTTC.

The rearrangement links TRBV6-2 or TRBV6-3 to TRBJ1-2; D uncertain. This CDR3 contains 14 residues. In germline, CDR1 is MNHEY, CDR2 SVGEGT. The V end was cut by 3 bases, the J end by 7 bases, with 15 bases between. Written as DNA, the CDR3 is TGTGCCAGCAGTTATTTGCCGCAGAGGGTTGGCTACACCTTC. The encoded protein is CASSYLPQRVGYTF.

V usage is TRBV30 and J usage is TRBJ1-1; perhaps TRBD1 as D (5 bases). Germline V gene lookup returns CDR1 GTSNPN and CDR2 SVGIG (reference sequence). This CDR3 has 16 residues. With 5 bases removed from V and 2 bases from J, the gap between germline ends came to 21 bases. Here the CDR3 reads CAWFLARDFLNTEAFF. The CDR3 DNA reads as TGTGCCTGGTTTTTAGCCCGGGACTTTCTTAACACTGAAGCTTTCTTT.